This TCR beta chain was sequenced during a study of patients and donors after allogeneic stem cell transplantation. TCRdb ran MiXCR on the RT-PCR reads and lists one entry per CDR3 protein. The sample lists some 960,000 distinct CDR3 sequences; 18% were seen once. CDR1 DFQATT and CDR2 SNEGSKA come from the germline V gene (reference sequence). With V trimmed by 5 bases and J by 5 bases, 2 bases remained unmatched. There are 12 residues in the CDR3. In its sample, this clonotype was seen a few times. Sequenced: blood, either unsorted or a sorted T cell fraction (not recorded which). This chain uses TRBV20-1 with TRBJ2-5, with 10 bases lining up with TRBD2. This TCR derives from a human donor who was either an allogeneic HSCT recipient or a stem cell or donor lymphocyte infusion donor (not recorded which). It is not recorded whose cells these are; they may come from a transplant donor. The chain's CDR3 is CSAWTSGETQYF. The CDR3 DNA is TGCAGTGCTTGGACTAGCGGCGAGACCCAGTACTTC.